The present entry profiles one TCR beta chain with its context. This clonotype came up many times. Its recognized antigen is unknown. Base qualities are not at hand, and no much larger clone is one base apart. Trimming costs V 3 bases and J 6 bases, and their ends lie 15 bases apart. The CDR3 contains 13 residues, cysteine and phenylalanine counted. Just the 39-base CDR3 DNA is kept, in frame starting at base 1. Via the germline V gene (reference sequence), CDR1 is DFQATT and CDR2 SNEGSKA. These data belong to a study of identical twins (TCRdb year 2016). Regarding the research as a whole: To test whether fetal clonotypes persist, the study used deep sequencing on TCR alpha and beta repertoires from monozygotic twins, unrelated adults of various ages, and cord blood. Replicate twin experiments were performed at different times using different library preparation protocols to rule out contamination.

Library method: 5' RACE. TCRdb lists the instrument as Illumina HiSeq 2000. A universal primer binding site was introduced by template switching, and a unique molecular identifier was present in the final cDNA, enabling accurate counting of TCR cDNA molecules. Specific primers in the conserved constant-segment region were used to synthesize first-strand cDNA for the TCR alpha and beta chains. To control for contamination, every cDNA library carried two barcodes: a SMART-Mk sample barcode plus Illumina barcodes. TruSeq adapter sequences and Illumina sample barcodes were added in two successive PCR steps. The TCR alpha and beta cDNA libraries were sequenced on the Illumina HiSeq platform using custom primers. Per the authors' processing: MiGEC was used to process raw reads and extract unique molecular identifiers, and MiXCR was used to find CDR3 positions. For each individual, recombination models were inferred using an EM algorithm with the repgenHMM and IGoR tools. The analysis of shared clonotypes was done with the tcR package in R, with sharing normalized by the product of cloneset sizes. To study raw recombination without the effects of thymic and clonal selection, out-of-frame nonproductive sequences were analyzed. TCRdb took the public reads, trimmed them with fastp at Q25, ran MiXCR for clone calling and kept in-frame beta chains. Each CDR3 protein gets just one entry, which takes the most common genes and DNA from the rows behind it. The V and J calls were not made by the authors but by TCRdb's processing. Counted in this sample were some 300,000 distinct CDR3 sequences; around 12% of them appeared once. Of the sample, just over 7% is held by the ten largest clones.

General findings and caveats noted by the study authors: Fewer insertions were carried by abundant cord blood beta clonotypes, a similar but weaker trend appeared in young adult naive repertoires, and no such trend appeared in memory repertoires. Compared with coincidental sharing between unrelated individuals, out-of-frame TCR alpha sequences shared between twins showed an excess of sequences with low generation probability. The excess sharing between twins in beta out-of-frame sequences was weaker because fewer shared sequences reduced the signal-to-noise ratio. Zero-insertion analyses could be partly confounded by invariant T cells such as MAIT and iNKT, though diverse VJ usage argued against such confounding for most clonotypes. In monozygotic twins, out-of-frame TCR alpha sharing was systematically underestimated by recombination models, although the models agreed with sharing between unrelated individuals. Because the same donors could not be followed over many years, conclusions were based on cross-sectional statistical analysis.

Every donor was a healthy Caucasian. Three pairs of female monozygotic twins, all aged roughly 18 to 30 years, made up the twin cohort. CD4+ and CD8+ T cell populations were isolated with positive isolation kits from Invitrogen. This sample was also put to use in a study of yellow fever vaccine responses in identical twins. Per the second study: According to the authors, the vaccine-induced T cell response in identical twins seemed to be partly convergent and partly specific to each individual. In identical twins, the study followed T cell clones that responded to the vaccine with precision.

The sequenced material came from CD8+ T cells sorted from blood. The chain uses TRBV20-1 and TRBJ2-7; confidence is insufficient to name the D gene. This receptor was taken from a woman aged 18-29 years in good health. The sequence in DNA is TGCAGTGCTAGGCCTGGGCAAACGCGCGAGCAGTACTTC. Translation gives CSARPGQTREQYF.